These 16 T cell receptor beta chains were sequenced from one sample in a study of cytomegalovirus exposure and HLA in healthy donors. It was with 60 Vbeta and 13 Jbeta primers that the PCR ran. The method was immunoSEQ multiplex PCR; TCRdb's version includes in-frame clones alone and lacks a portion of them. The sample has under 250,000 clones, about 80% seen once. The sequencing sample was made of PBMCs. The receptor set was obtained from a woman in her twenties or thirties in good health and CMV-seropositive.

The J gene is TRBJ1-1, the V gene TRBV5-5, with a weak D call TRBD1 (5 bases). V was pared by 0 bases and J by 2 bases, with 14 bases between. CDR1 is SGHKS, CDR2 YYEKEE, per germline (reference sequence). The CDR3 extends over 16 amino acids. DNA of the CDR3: TGTGCCAGCAGCTTGGTTGGGACTCCTTTAAACACTGAAGCTTTCTTT. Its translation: CASSLVGTPLNTEAFF.

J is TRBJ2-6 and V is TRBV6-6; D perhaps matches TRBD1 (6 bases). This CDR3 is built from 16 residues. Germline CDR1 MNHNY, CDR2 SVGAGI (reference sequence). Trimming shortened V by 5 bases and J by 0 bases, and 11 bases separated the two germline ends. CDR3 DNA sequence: TGTGCCAGCAGTCGGACAGACTACTCTGGGGCCAACGTCCTGACTTTC. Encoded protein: CASSRTDYSGANVLTF.

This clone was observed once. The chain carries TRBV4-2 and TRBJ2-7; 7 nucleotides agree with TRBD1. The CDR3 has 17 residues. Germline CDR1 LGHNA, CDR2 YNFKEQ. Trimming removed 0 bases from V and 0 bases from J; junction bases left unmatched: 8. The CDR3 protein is CASSQEVMGQSSYEQYF. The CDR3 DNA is TGTGCCAGCAGCCAAGAGGTAATGGGACAGAGCTCCTACGAGCAGTACTTC.

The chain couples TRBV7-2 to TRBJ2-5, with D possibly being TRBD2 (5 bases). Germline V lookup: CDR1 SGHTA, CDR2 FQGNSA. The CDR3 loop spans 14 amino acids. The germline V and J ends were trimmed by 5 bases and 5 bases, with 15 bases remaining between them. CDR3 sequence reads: CASSPPGFGETQYF. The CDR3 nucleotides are TGTGCCAGCAGCCCGCCGGGGTTCGGGGAGACCCAGTACTTC.

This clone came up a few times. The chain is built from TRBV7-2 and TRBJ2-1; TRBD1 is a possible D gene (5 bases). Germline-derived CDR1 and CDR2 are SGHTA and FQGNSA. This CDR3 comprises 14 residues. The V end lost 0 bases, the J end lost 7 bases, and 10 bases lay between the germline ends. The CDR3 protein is CASSLATGSNEQFF. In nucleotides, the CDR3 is TGTGCCAGCAGCTTAGCAACAGGATCTAATGAGCAGTTCTTC.

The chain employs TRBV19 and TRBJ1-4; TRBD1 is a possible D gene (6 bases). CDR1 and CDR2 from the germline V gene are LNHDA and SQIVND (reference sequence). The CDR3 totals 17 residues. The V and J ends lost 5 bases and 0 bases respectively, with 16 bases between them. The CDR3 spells CASSRGSGGTTNEKLFF. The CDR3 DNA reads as TGTGCCAGTAGTCGCGGCTCTGGGGGCACAACTAATGAAAAACTGTTTTTT. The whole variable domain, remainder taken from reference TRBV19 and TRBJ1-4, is DGGITQSPKYLFRKEGQNVTLSCEQNLNHDAMYWYRQDPGQGLRLIYYSQIVNDFQKGDIAEGYSVSREKKESFPLTVTSAQKNPTAFYLCASSRGSGGTTNEKLFFGSGTQLSVL.

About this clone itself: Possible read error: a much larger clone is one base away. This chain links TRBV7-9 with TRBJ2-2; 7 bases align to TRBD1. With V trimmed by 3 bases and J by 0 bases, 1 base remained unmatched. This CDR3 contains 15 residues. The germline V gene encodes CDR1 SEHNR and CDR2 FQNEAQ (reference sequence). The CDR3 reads CASSFGTANTGELFF. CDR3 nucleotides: TGTGCCAGCAGCTTCGGGACAGCGAACACCGGGGAGCTGTTTTTT.

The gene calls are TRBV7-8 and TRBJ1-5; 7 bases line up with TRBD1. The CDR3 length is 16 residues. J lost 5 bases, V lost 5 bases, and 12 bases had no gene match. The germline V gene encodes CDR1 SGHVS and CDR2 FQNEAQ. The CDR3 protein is CASSPHRTGLDQPQHF. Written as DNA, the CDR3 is TGTGCCAGCAGCCCCCACCGGACAGGATTAGATCAGCCCCAGCATTTT.

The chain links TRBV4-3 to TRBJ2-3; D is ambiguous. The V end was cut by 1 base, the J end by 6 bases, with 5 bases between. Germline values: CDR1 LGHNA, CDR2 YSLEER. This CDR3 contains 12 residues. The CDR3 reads CASSQALDTQYF. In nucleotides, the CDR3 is TGCGCCAGCAGCCAAGCTTTGGATACGCAGTATTTT.

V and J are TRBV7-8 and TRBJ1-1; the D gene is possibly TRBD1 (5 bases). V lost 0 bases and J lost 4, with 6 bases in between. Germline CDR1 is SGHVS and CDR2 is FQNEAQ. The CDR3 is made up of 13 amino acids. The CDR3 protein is CASSLARGTEAFF. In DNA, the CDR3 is TGTGCCAGCAGCTTAGCAAGGGGCACTGAAGCTTTCTTT.

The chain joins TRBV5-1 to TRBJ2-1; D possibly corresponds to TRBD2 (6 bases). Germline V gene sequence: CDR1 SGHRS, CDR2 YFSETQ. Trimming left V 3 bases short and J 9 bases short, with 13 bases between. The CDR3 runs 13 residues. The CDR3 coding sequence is TGCGCCAGCAGCTCCCTGGACGGGAGTGAGCAGTTCTTC. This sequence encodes CASSSLDGSEQFF. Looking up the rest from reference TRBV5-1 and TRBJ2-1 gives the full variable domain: KAGVTQTPRYLIKTRGQQVTLSCSPISGHRSVSWYQQTPGQGLQFLFEYFSETQRNKGNFPGRFSGRQFSNSRSEMNVSTLELGDSALYLCASSSLDGSEQFFGPGTRLTVL.

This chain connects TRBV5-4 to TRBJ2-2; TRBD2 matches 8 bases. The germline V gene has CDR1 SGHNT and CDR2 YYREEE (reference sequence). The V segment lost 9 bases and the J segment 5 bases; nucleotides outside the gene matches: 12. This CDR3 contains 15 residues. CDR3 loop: CATRPGLGDTGELFF. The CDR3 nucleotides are TGTGCCACCCGGCCGGGACTAGGAGATACCGGGGAGCTGTTTTTT.

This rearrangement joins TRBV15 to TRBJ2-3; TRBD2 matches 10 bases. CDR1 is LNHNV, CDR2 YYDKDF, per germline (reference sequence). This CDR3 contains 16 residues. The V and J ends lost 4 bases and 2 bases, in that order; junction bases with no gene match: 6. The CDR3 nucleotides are TGTGCCACCAGCAAGAGACTAGCGGGCACCACAGATACGCAGTATTTT. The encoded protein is CATSKRLAGTTDTQYF.

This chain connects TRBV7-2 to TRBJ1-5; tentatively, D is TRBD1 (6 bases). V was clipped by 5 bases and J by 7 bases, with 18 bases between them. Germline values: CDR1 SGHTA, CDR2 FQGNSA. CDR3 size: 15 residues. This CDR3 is CASSPTGLREQPQHF. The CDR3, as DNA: TGTGCCAGCAGCCCTACAGGGCTTCGGGAACAGCCCCAGCATTTT.

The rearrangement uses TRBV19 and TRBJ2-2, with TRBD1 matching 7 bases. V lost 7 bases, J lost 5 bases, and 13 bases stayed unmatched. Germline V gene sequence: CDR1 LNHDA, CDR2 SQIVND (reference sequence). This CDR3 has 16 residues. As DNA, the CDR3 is TGTGCCAGTATACGAAGGACAGGTCAGACAACCGGGGAGCTGTTTTTT. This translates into CASIRRTGQTTGELFF. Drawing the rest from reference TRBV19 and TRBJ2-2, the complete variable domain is DGGITQSPKYLFRKEGQNVTLSCEQNLNHDAMYWYRQDPGQGLRLIYYSQIVNDFQKGDIAEGYSVSREKKESFPLTVTSAQKNPTAFYLCASIRRTGQTTGELFFGEGSRLTVL.

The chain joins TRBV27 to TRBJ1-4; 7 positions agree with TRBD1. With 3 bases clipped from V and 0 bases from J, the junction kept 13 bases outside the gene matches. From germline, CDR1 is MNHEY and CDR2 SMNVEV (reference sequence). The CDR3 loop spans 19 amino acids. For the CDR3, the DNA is TGTGCCAGCAGTTTCAGAGCCGGGACAGTAACTGCAACTAATGAAAAACTGTTTTTT. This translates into CASSFRAGTVTATNEKLFF.